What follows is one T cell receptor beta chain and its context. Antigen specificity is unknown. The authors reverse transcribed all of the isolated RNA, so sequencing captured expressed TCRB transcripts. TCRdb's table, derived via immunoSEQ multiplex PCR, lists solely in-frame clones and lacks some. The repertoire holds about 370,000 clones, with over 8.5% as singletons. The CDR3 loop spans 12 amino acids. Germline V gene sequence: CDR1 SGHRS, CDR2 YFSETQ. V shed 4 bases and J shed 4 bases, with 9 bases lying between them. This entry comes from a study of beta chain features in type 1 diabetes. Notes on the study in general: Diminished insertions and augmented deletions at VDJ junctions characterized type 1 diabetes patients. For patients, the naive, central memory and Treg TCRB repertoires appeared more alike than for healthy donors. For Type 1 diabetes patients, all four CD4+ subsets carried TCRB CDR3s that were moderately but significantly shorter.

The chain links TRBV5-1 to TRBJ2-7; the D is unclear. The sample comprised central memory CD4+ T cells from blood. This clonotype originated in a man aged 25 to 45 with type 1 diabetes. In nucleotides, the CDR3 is TGCGCCAGCAGCGTGTCGGGTTACGAGCAGTACTTC. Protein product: CASSVSGYEQYF. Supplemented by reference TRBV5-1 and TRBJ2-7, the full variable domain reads KAGVTQTPRYLIKTRGQQVTLSCSPISGHRSVSWYQQTPGQGLQFLFEYFSETQRNKGNFPGRFSGRQFSNSRSEMNVSTLELGDSALYLCASSVSGYEQYFGPGTRLTVT.